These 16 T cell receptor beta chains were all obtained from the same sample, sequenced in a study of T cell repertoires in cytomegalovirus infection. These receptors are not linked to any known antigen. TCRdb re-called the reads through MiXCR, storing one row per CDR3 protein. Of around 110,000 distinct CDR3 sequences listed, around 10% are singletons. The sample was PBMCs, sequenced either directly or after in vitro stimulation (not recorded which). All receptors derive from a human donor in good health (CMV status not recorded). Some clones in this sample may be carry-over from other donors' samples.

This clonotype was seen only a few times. The CDR3 coding sequence is TGTGCCAGCAGCGTGGGGGGAAACAGAGCCTACACCTTC. This translates into CASSVGGNRAYTF. The chain has TRBV9 and TRBJ1-2; the D gene is possibly TRBD1 (5 bases). V lost 2 bases to trimming and J lost 10 bases, with 15 bases between them. Germline-derived CDR1 and CDR2 are SGDLS and YYNGEE. The CDR3 loop spans 13 amino acids.

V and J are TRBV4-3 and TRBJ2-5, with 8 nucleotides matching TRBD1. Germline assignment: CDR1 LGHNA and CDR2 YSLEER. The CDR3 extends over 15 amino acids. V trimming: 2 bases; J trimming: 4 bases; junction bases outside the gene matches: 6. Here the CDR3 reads CASSQWTGMGETQYF. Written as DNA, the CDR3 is TGCGCCAGCAGCCAATGGACAGGGATGGGAGAGACCCAGTACTTC.

In DNA, the CDR3 is TGTGCCAGCAGCGGGGTTCTTGGCTACACCTTC. Residues: CASSGVLGYTF. The chain employs TRBV9 and TRBJ1-2; no reliable D call. Germline V lookup: CDR1 SGDLS, CDR2 YYNGEE. The CDR3 is made up of 11 amino acids. Trimming shortened V by 3 bases and J by 7 bases, and 7 bases separated the two germline ends. Together with reference TRBV9 and TRBJ1-2, the CDR3 gives the full variable domain: DSGVTQTPKHLITATGQRVTLRCSPRSGDLSVYWYQQSLDQGLQFLIQYYNGEERAKGNILERFSAQQFPDLHSELNLSSLELGDSALYFCASSGVLGYTFGSGTRLTVV.

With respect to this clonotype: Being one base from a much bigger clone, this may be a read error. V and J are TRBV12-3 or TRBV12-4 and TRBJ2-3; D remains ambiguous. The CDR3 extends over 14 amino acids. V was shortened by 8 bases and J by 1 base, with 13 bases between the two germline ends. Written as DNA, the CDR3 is TGTGCCAGCGGAGTGCCAATCCGCACAGATACGCAGTATTTT. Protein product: CASGVPIRTDTQYF.

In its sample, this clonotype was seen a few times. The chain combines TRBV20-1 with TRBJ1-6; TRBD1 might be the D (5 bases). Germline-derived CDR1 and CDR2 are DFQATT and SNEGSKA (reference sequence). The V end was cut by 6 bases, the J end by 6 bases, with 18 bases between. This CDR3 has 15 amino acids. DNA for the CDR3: TGCAGTGCCTCTCCAGGGTTTAGGGGTAATTCACCCCTCCACTTT. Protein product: CSASPGFRGNSPLHF.

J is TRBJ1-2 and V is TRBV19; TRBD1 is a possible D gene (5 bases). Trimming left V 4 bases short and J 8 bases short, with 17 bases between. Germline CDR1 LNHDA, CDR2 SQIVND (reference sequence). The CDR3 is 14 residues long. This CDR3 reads CASSTGQGVGGYTF. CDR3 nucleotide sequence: TGTGCCAGTAGTACAGGACAAGGGGTCGGAGGCTACACCTTC.

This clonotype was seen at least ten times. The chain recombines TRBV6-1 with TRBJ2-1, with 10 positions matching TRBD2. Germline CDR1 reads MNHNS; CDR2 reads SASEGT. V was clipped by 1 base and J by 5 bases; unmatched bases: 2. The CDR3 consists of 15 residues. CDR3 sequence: CASSEGTSGNNEQFF. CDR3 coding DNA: TGTGCCAGCAGTGAAGGGACTAGCGGCAACAATGAGCAGTTCTTC.

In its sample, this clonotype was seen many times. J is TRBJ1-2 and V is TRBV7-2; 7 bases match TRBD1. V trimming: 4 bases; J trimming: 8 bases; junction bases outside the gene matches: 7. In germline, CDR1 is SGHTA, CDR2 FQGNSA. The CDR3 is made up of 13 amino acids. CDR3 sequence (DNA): TGTGCCAGCAGCTCGCAAGGGGGCCGGGGCTACACCTTC. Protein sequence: CASSSQGGRGYTF.

CDR3 DNA: TGTGCCAGCAGCCCAGACAGTTTTGGCTACACCTTC. Translated: CASSPDSFGYTF. This chain uses TRBV12-3 or TRBV12-4 with TRBJ1-2; maybe TRBD1 (5 bases). The CDR3 sequence is 12 residues long. Trimming took off 6 bases at V and 7 bases at J, with 12 bases between the two ends.

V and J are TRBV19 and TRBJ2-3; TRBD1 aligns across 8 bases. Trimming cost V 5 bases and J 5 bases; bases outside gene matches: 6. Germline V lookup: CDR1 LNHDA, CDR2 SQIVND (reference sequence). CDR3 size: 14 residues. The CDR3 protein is CASSPDRGVDTQYF. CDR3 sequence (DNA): TGTGCCAGTAGTCCCGACAGGGGCGTAGATACGCAGTATTTT.

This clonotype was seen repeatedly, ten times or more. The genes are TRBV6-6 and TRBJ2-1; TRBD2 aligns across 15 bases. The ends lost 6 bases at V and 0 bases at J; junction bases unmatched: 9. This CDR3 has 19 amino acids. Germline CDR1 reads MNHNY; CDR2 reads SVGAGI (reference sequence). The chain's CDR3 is CASRKGLAGGPSSYNEQFF. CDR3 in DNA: TGTGCCAGCAGGAAGGGACTAGCGGGAGGACCGAGCTCCTACAATGAGCAGTTCTTC.

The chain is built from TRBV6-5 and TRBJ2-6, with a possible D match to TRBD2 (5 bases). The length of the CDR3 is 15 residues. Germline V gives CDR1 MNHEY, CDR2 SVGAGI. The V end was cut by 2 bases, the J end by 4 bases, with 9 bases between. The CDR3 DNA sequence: TGTGCCAGCAGTTACAGGGAGCGAGGGGCCAACGTCCTGACTTTC. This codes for CASSYRERGANVLTF.

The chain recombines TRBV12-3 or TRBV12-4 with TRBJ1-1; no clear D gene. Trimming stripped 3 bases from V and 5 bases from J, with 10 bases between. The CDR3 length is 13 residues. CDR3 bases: TGTGCCAGCAGTTTGGCCGTTGGGACTGAAGCTTTCTTT. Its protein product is CASSLAVGTEAFF.

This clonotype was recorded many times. The DNA for the CDR3 is TGTGCCAGCAGCCGAACTCAGGTGACCGGGGAGCTGTTTTTT. It translates to CASSRTQVTGELFF. The V and J genes are TRBV7-2 and TRBJ2-2; no reliable D call. CDR1 and CDR2 from the germline V gene are SGHTA and FQGNSA. Trimming took off 5 bases at V and 5 bases at J, with 12 bases between the two ends. The length of the CDR3 is 14 residues.

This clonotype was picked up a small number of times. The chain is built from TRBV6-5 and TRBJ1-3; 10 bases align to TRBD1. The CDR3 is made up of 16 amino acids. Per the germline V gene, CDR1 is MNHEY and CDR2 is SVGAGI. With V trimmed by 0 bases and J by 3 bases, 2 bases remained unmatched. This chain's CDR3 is CASSYSWTGGGNTIYF. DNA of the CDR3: TGTGCCAGCAGTTACTCGTGGACAGGGGGTGGAAACACCATATATTTT.

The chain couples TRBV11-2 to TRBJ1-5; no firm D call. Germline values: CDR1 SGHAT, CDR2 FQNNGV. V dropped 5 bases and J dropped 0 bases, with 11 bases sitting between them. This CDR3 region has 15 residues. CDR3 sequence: CASSLSPNSNQPQHF. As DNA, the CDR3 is TGTGCCAGCAGCCTGAGTCCGAATAGCAATCAGCCCCAGCATTTT.